A selection of T cell receptor beta chains follows, all from one sample in a study of radiotherapy plus CTLA-4 blockade in lung cancer. Clones were sequenced by immunoSEQ multiplex PCR, and TCRdb holds only the in-frame ones, with some missing. The sample shows approximately 50,000 clones, around 72% of them seen only once. The source material was peripheral blood, sampled from a patient treated with radiotherapy plus ipilimumab. These receptors all stem from a human donor with non-small cell lung cancer who had a complete response to radiotherapy plus ipilimumab. Both conserved end residues are part of each CDR3. D genes are given only for firm matches. Clone sizes are given selectively: once, few, many, or a class where the clone is expanded.

CDR3aa: CASSLVLATHLGGETQYF
CDR3nt: TGTGCCAGCAGCTTAGTTCTAGCGACCCACCTGGGGGGGGAGACCCAGTACTTC
v_gene: TRBV7-9
len: 18
j_gene: TRBJ2-5
abundance: once
d_gene: TRBD2

CDR3aa: CASGPSPAELYNEQFF
CDR3nt: TGTGCCAGCGGCCCCTCTCCCGCGGAGCTTTACAATGAGCAGTTCTTC
v_gene: TRBV27
len: 16
j_gene: TRBJ2-1
abundance: .
d_gene: .

CDR3aa: CASSPTMGATSGNTIYF
CDR3nt: TGTGCCAGCAGCCCTACAATGGGGGCCACCTCTGGAAACACCATATATTTT
v_gene: TRBV7-2
len: 17
j_gene: TRBJ1-3
abundance: .
d_gene: .

CDR3aa: CASSSRTSGSYNEQFF
CDR3nt: TGTGCCAGCAGCTCAAGGACTAGCGGGAGCTACAATGAGCAGTTCTTC
v_gene: TRBV7-2
len: 16
j_gene: TRBJ2-1
abundance: few
d_gene: TRBD2

CDR3aa: CASRREGVSGYTF
CDR3nt: TGTGCCAGTCGTAGAGAAGGGGTCAGTGGCTACACCTTC
v_gene: TRBV28
len: 13
j_gene: TRBJ1-2
abundance: .
d_gene: .

CDR3aa: CASSGTVWNTGELFF
CDR3nt: TGTGCCAGCAGTGGGACAGTATGGAACACCGGGGAGCTGTTTTTT
v_gene: TRBV6-1
len: 15
j_gene: TRBJ2-2
abundance: .
d_gene: .

CDR3aa: CASSDRGRETQYF
CDR3nt: TGTGCCAGCAGCGACAGGGGTCGGGAGACCCAGTACTTC
v_gene: TRBV27
len: 13
j_gene: TRBJ2-5
abundance: few
d_gene: TRBD1

CDR3aa: CASSPNLNTLAGRNTQYF
CDR3nt: TGTGCCAGCAGCCCCAACCTTAATACCCTAGCGGGGAGGAATACGCAGTATTTT
v_gene: TRBV7-6
len: 18
j_gene: TRBJ2-3
abundance: few
d_gene: TRBD2

CDR3aa: CASSTPWGQYGYTF
CDR3nt: TGTGCCAGTAGTACCCCCTGGGGACAGTATGGCTACACCTTC
v_gene: TRBV19
len: 14
j_gene: TRBJ1-2
abundance: .
d_gene: TRBD1

CDR3aa: CASSMTGTSGNTIYF
CDR3nt: TGTGCCAGCAGTATGACAGGGACTAGTGGAAACACCATATATTTT
v_gene: TRBV6-1
len: 15
j_gene: TRBJ1-3
abundance: .
d_gene: TRBD1

CDR3aa: CASSQVQGGSGRGETQYF
CDR3nt: TGTGCCAGCAGCCAAGTACAGGGGGGTAGCGGGAGGGGAGAGACCCAGTACTTC
v_gene: TRBV4-2
len: 18
j_gene: TRBJ2-5
abundance: .
d_gene: TRBD2

CDR3aa: CASSLAVLSPNYGYTF
CDR3nt: TGTGCCAGCAGCTTAGCGGTGTTATCGCCTAACTATGGCTACACCTTC
v_gene: TRBV11-3
len: 16
j_gene: TRBJ1-2
abundance: .
d_gene: .

CDR3aa: CAIRGLAVGNEQFF
CDR3nt: TGTGCCATCAGGGGACTAGCGGTAGGCAATGAGCAGTTCTTC
v_gene: TRBV10-3
len: 14
j_gene: TRBJ2-1
abundance: .
d_gene: TRBD2

CDR3aa: CASSLGGGSGNTIYF
CDR3nt: TGTGCCAGCAGCTTAGGAGGGGGATCTGGAAACACCATATATTTT
v_gene: TRBV7-6
len: 15
j_gene: TRBJ1-3
abundance: .
d_gene: .

CDR3aa: CASSVQATEAFF
CDR3nt: TGTGCCAGCTCAGTCCAGGCCACTGAAGCTTTCTTT
v_gene: TRBV18
len: 12
j_gene: TRBJ1-1
abundance: .
d_gene: .

CDR3aa: CASSPQGSNQPQHF
CDR3nt: TGTGCCAGCTCACCACAGGGGAGCAATCAGCCCCAGCATTTT
v_gene: TRBV18
len: 14
j_gene: TRBJ1-5
abundance: once
d_gene: .

CDR3aa: CASSLDRGLRQPQHF
CDR3nt: TGTGCCAGCTCACTCGACAGGGGGCTTAGGCAGCCCCAGCATTTT
v_gene: TRBV18
len: 15
j_gene: TRBJ1-5
abundance: .
d_gene: TRBD1

CDR3aa: CAWGVQRRGSGNTIYF
CDR3nt: TGTGCCTGGGGGGTCCAAAGGAGGGGCTCTGGAAACACCATATATTTT
v_gene: TRBV30
len: 16
j_gene: TRBJ1-3
abundance: .
d_gene: .

CDR3aa: CASSFSPQGYSNQPQHF
CDR3nt: TGTGCCAGCAGTTTCTCCCCCCAGGGCTATAGCAATCAGCCCCAGCATTTT
v_gene: TRBV28
len: 17
j_gene: TRBJ1-5
abundance: medium-sized
d_gene: .

CDR3aa: CASGFSGEKLFF
CDR3nt: TGCGCCAGCGGGTTTTCGGGTGAAAAACTGTTTTTT
v_gene: TRBV5-1
len: 12
j_gene: TRBJ1-4
abundance: .
d_gene: .

CDR3aa: CATSIGEGNIYGYTF
CDR3nt: TGTGCCACCAGCATAGGGGAGGGCAACATCTATGGCTACACCTTC
v_gene: TRBV15
len: 15
j_gene: TRBJ1-2
abundance: once
d_gene: .

CDR3aa: CASSVFGNAEAFF
CDR3nt: TGCGCCAGCAGTGTTTTCGGGAACGCTGAAGCTTTCTTT
v_gene: TRBV10-2
len: 13
j_gene: TRBJ1-1
abundance: .
d_gene: .

CDR3aa: CASSFPSGSNEQFF
CDR3nt: TGTGCCAGCAGCTTCCCTAGCGGGAGCAATGAGCAGTTCTTC
v_gene: TRBV5-4
len: 14
j_gene: TRBJ2-1
abundance: .
d_gene: TRBD2

CDR3aa: CASSLQGRIREQYF
CDR3nt: TGTGCCAGCAGTCTACAGGGTAGGATTCGCGAGCAGTACTTC
v_gene: TRBV28
len: 14
j_gene: TRBJ2-7
abundance: few
d_gene: .

CDR3aa: CASSPDRGTDTQYF
CDR3nt: TGTGCCAGCTCACCCGACAGGGGCACAGATACGCAGTATTTT
v_gene: TRBV18
len: 14
j_gene: TRBJ2-3
abundance: .
d_gene: TRBD1

CDR3aa: CAWRAGQGTKLFF
CDR3nt: TGTGCCTGGAGGGCTGGACAGGGGACAAAACTGTTTTTT
v_gene: TRBV30
len: 13
j_gene: TRBJ1-4
abundance: medium-sized
d_gene: TRBD1

CDR3aa: CASSRTVDTGELFF
CDR3nt: TGTGCCAGCTCACGTACGGTTGACACCGGGGAGCTGTTTTTT
v_gene: TRBV18
len: 14
j_gene: TRBJ2-2
abundance: .
d_gene: .